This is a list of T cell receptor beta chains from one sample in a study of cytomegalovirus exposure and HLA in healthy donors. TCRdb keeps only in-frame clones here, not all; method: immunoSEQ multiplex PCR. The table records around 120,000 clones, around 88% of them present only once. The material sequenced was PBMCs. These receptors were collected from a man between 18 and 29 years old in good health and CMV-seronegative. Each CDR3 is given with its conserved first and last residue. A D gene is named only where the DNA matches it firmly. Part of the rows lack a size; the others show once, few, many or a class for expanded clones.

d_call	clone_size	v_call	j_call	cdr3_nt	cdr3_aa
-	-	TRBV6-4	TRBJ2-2	TGTGCCAGCAGCCCGGGACAGAACACCGGGGAGCTGTTTTTT	CASSPGQNTGELFF
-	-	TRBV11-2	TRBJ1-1	TGTGCCAGCAGCCTGACAGAGGACACTGAAGCTTTCTTT	CASSLTEDTEAFF
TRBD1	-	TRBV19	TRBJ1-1	TGTGCCAGTAGTATAGTCGGGACAGTCGAAGCTTTCTTT	CASSIVGTVEAFF
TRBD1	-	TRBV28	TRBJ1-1	TGTGCCAGCAGTCATACAGGGGGCATGAACACTGAAGCTTTCTTT	CASSHTGGMNTEAFF
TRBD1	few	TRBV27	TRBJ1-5	TGTGCCAGCAGTCCCGGGACAGGGCCTAGTCAGCCCCAGCATTTT	CASSPGTGPSQPQHF
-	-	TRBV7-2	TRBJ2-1	TGTGCCAGCAGCCCTCAGGATGAGCAGTTCTTC	CASSPQDEQFF
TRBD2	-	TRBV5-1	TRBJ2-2	TGCGCCAGCAGCGTGGGACTAGCGCAACCCGGGGAGCTGTTTTTT	CASSVGLAQPGELFF
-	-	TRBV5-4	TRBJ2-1	TGTGCCAGCTTAGGGGGGGTCGTCGGAGATGAGCAGTTCTTC	CASLGGVVGDEQFF
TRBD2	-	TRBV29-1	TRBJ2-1	TGCAGCGTTGAAGATACTAGCGGGACCACGTACAATGAGCAGTTCTTC	CSVEDTSGTTYNEQFF
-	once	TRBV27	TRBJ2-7	TGTGCCAGCAGTTTAACTAGCCAAATCTACGAGCAGTACTTC	CASSLTSQIYEQYF
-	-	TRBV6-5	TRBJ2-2	TGTGCCAGCAGACGGACAGAGAACACCGGGGAGCTGTTTTTT	CASRRTENTGELFF
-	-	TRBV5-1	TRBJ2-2	TGCGCCAGCAGCCGGGTGGCAGGGAGGACCACCGGGGAGCTGTTTTTT	CASSRVAGRTTGELFF
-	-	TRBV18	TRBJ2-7	TGTGCCAGCTCACCACCGTTTCCCCAAACCTACGAGCAGTACTTC	CASSPPFPQTYEQYF
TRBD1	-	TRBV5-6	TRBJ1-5	TGTGCCAGCAGCTTGGTTCGGCAGGGGGATCAGCCCCAGCATTTT	CASSLVRQGDQPQHF
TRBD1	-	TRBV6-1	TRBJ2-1	TGTGCCAGCAGTGATCGGGACAGGCCATACTACAATGAGCAGTTCTTC	CASSDRDRPYYNEQFF
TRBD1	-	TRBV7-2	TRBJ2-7	TGTGCCAGCAGCTTAGCCGGGACAGGGGGAGAGGAGCAGTACTTC	CASSLAGTGGEEQYF
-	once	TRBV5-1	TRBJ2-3	TGCGCCAGCAACCGGGACTCCGGGGCCGATACGCAGTATTTT	CASNRDSGADTQYF
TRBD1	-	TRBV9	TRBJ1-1	TGTGCCAGCAGCGGCGGACAGGGCCACACTGAAGCTTTCTTT	CASSGGQGHTEAFF
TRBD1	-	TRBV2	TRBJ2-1	TGTGCCTCTGGACAGGTCTACAATGAGCAGTTCTTC	CASGQVYNEQFF
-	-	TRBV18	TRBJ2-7	TGTGCCAGCTCACCCTTCGTTAACACGATCAACGAGCAGTACTTC	CASSPFVNTINEQYF
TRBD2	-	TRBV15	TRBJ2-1	TGTGCCACCAGCAGAGATGGCGGGGGGTTTTACAATGAGCAGTTCTTC	CATSRDGGGFYNEQFF
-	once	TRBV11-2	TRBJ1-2	TGTGCCAGCAGCCCCCGAGGGCAGATTAGGAATGGCTACACCTTC	CASSPRGQIRNGYTF
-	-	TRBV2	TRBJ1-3	TGTGCCAGCAGTTCTAGCGACATAAAAAAATATTTT	CASSSSDIKKYF
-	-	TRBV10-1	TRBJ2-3	TGCGCCAGCAGCCGAGGGGAGGTCACAGATACGCAGTATTTT	CASSRGEVTDTQYF